Listed here are 6 T cell receptor beta chains from one sample, sequenced in a study of T cell repertoires in cytomegalovirus infection. TCRdb recomputed calls from the reads with MiXCR, one row per CDR3 protein. Among roughly 200,000 distinct CDR3 sequences listed, approximately 17% were seen once. Sequenced: CD8+ T cells from PBMCs. All receptors derive from a human donor in good health (CMV status not recorded). Some clones in this sample may be carry-over from other donors' samples.

This clonotype has more than one count but fewer than ten. This chain uses TRBV4-1 with TRBJ1-2, with D possibly TRBD1 on 5 matching bases. Deletions cut 0 bases from V and 0 bases from J, with 8 bases between. This CDR3 spans 15 amino acids. In germline, CDR1 is MGHRA, CDR2 YSYEKL. CDR3 residues: CASSQEVGANYGYTF. For the CDR3, the DNA is TGCGCCAGCAGCCAAGAGGTGGGGGCTAACTATGGCTACACCTTC.

The chain recombines TRBV25-1 with TRBJ2-7; no clear D gene. CDR1 MGHDK and CDR2 SYGVNS come from the germline V gene. CDR3 size: 12 residues. For the CDR3, the DNA is TGTGACCGCCATCGGACGGGCTACGAGCAGTACTTC. Amino acid sequence: CDRHRTGYEQYF.

This clonotype was observed many times. The chain links TRBV7-2 to TRBJ2-2; the D gene is possibly TRBD1 (6 bases). This CDR3 is 16 amino acids long. Germline CDR1 SGHTA, CDR2 FQGNSA. V gave up 5 bases and J gave up 6 bases, with 19 bases separating them. CDR3 in DNA: TGTGCCAGCAGCCAAAATCCGGGACATAATGCCGGGGAGCTGTTTTTT. Amino acid sequence: CASSQNPGHNAGELFF.

The chain carries TRBV7-9 and TRBJ2-5, with 13 bases aligning to TRBD2. This CDR3 contains 16 residues. The V segment lost 6 bases and the J segment 0 bases; nucleotides outside the gene matches: 4. The germline CDR1 and CDR2 sequences are SEHNR and FQNEAQ (reference sequence). The CDR3 spells CASRHTSGGDQETQYF. The CDR3 bases are TGTGCCAGCAGGCATACTAGCGGGGGGGACCAAGAGACCCAGTACTTC.

The chain joins TRBV4-1 to TRBJ2-1; D call uncertain. Germline values: CDR1 MGHRA, CDR2 YSYEKL. V lost 1 base and J lost 8, with 12 bases in between. The CDR3 covers 14 residues. The CDR3 DNA reads as TGCGCCAGCAGCCAAGCAGTGGCACCGGATGAGCAGTTCTTC. This sequence encodes CASSQAVAPDEQFF.

This chain links TRBV12-3 or TRBV12-4 with TRBJ2-5, with D possibly matching TRBD2 (6 bases). CDR3 size: 14 residues. Trimming shortened V by 2 bases and J by 5 bases, and 12 bases separated the two germline ends. The CDR3 region has the DNA TGTGCCAGCAGTTTATCTGGGACTGCGGAGACCCAGTACTTC. Encoded protein: CASSLSGTAETQYF.